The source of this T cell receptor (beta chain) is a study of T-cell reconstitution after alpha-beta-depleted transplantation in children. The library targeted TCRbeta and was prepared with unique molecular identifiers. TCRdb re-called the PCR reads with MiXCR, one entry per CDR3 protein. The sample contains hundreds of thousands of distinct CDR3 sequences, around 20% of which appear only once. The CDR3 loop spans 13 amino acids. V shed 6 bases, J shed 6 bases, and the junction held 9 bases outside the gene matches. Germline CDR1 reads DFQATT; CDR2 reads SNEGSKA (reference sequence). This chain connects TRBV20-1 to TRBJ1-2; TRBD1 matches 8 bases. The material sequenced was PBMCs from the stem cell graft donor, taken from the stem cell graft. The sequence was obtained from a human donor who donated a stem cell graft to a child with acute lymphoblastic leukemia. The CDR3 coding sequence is TGCAGTGCGAGAAAACAGGGGGTAGATGGCTACACCTTC. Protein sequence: CSARKQGVDGYTF.